The T cell receptor beta chain under discussion was sequenced for a study of long-term antiretroviral therapy in people with HIV (dated by TCRdb to 2021 to 2024). In terms of the full investigation: The earliest samples were collected roughly a decade before the 2015 WHO recommendation for immediate ART, at a time when ART was usually postponed until CD4 counts fell. This retrospective serial study examined whether starting ART and sustained HIV suppression were associated with changes in the composition and diversity of the TRB repertoire in peripheral blood. The cohort contributed under 200 cryopreserved PBMC samples from 25 to 35 adults with confirmed HIV infection, collected serially over a mean of approximately six years (range 1-12). Among the 30 or so participants with HIV, fewer than twelve were female. No cross-contamination during QIAcube processing was shown when test extractions of a monoclonal T-cell line were performed alongside approximately 32 polyclonal samples.

To be included, a participant needed at least one PBMC sample from before ART initiation plus at least two post-ART samples. Every participant with HIV received treatment in the United States of America. Before DNA extraction, cryopreserved samples containing about 0.9-10 million PBMC were thawed and washed. At the time of the earliest PBMC sample, participants with HIV were aged between 23 and 54 years. Each participant contributed PBMC samples from 1-4 timepoints before ART initiation and 2-8 timepoints after ART initiation, with a median of 7 samples. Serial HIV viral load, CD4+ T-cell count, ART history and demographic data were obtained for every participant. Genomic DNA was extracted from unsorted PBMC with a Qiagen kit on a QIAcube, processed in batches of 12 samples. Results the study describes overall, beyond this receptor: Owing to limited PBMC availability, only the TCR beta chain was sequenced, without alpha chain pairing. ART initiation was associated with a significant increase in TRB diversity, but diversity stayed significantly below transplant donor controls even after long-term ART. Expanded TRB clones identified before ART initiation dominated the repertoire across all time points, though the dominance fluctuated and decreased in many PLHIV after ART. Because pre-ART samples had limited cell numbers, unsorted PBMC were profiled rather than sorted CD4+ and CD8+ T cells. No data were available on ART adherence, viral resistance or therapy changes, limiting inferences about post-ART repertoire changes. CDR3 length ranges in HIV repertoires were narrower than in controls, and network structure suggested an antigen-experienced repertoire with only a slight naive shift after ART. Samples dated from 2004 to 2017, and the ART regimens used may be less effective than current ones.

V is clipped by 3 bases and J by 7 bases, and the sequence between their germline boundaries is 7 bases long. The CDR3 measures 12 amino acids from cysteine to phenylalanine. The DNA shown is the 36-base CDR3, in frame from base 1. For CDR1 and CDR2, the germline V gene (reference sequence) lists MNHEY and SMNVEV. About this clone itself: Its antigen is currently not known. Qualities for individual bases were not recorded, and no much larger clone is one base off.

Sequencing of the TRB variable region was done with the immunoSEQ hsTCRB v3.0 assay at survey level resolution. The targeted TRB sequencing depth was roughly 35,000-50,000 T-cell genomes per sample. TRB libraries were pooled and sequenced on an Illumina MiSeq using a v3 150-cycle kit. The authors' pipeline ran thus. Analysis of repertoires was carried out in R inside a reproducible Nextflow workflow spanning QC, data transformation and analysis. LymphoSeq2, an R package for exploring AIRR-Seq data, was used to implement custom analyses. After excluding a handful of samples that yielded fewer than 5000 total TRB sequences, some 180 HIV repertoires remained for analysis. Among the roughly 190 retained HIV repertoires, 55 to 65 were collected before ART initiation and approximately 130 were collected after ART initiation. Repertoires were downsampled to 5000 TRB nucleotide sequences, and summary statistics were averaged over 100 downsampling iterations. TRB sequences were retained for analysis only if CDR3 regions of at least seven amino acids were present. A Shannon entropy-derived clonality score and the Gini coefficient were used to measure diversity. Repertoire networks linked the top 5000 CDR3 amino acid sequences whenever two sequences differed by an edit distance of one. For TRB CDR3 amino acid sequences, GLIPH2 was used to predict antigen specificity groups and MHC restriction. To flag known CMV, EBV, HIV or tissue antigen associations, CDR3 amino acid sequences were matched against VDJdb and McPAS-TCR. Pre-ART, post-ART and control groups were compared with Wilcoxon signed-rank tests and Holm-Bonferroni correction. This is the immuneACCESS table as TCRdb keeps it, with only in-frame sequences that have V and J called. A part of the clones is gone; compared with another copy, unresolved V genes explain less than half, and the rest is unexplained. V, J and clone size are those of that table, while D and trimming were read from the DNA. The sample table lists some 35,000 clones, approximately 93% of them with a count of one. The ten largest clones take up around 3.8% of the sample.

The rearranged segments are TRBV27 and TRBJ2-1; perhaps TRBD1 is the D gene, with 5 bases matching. This clonotype was sampled from a woman aged 45-60 years with HIV. This specimen was unsorted PBMCs, taken approximately 5.1 years after starting antiretroviral therapy. The DNA sequence follows: TGTGCCAGCAGTTTTCCAGGGAATGAGCAGTTCTTC. Its protein is CASSFPGNEQFF.